Listed here are 6 T cell receptor beta chains from one sample, sequenced in a study of blood T cells in healthy people across ages. Primed by a sample-barcoded 5' primer and a J-beta primer mix, a second PCR proceeded for roughly 7 to 12 cycles. One entry per CDR3 protein, called by TCRdb with MiXCR from the 5' RACE reads. The repertoire holds just under 750,000 distinct CDR3 sequences, with 22% as singletons. Material for sequencing was blood. The receptors derive from a man in his 70s in good health.

The CDR3 coding sequence is TGTGCCAGCAGCAAAGGACGGAGGGCTGTATTAGCGGGGGAATTAGCAGATACGCAGTATTTT. This codes for CASSKGRRAVLAGELADTQYF. The chain joins TRBV21-1 to TRBJ2-3; the listed D gene, TRBD2, was not tested against the DNA. TRBV21-1 is a pseudogene locus. The CDR3 loop spans 21 amino acids.

Many counts were recorded for this clonotype. V is TRBV13 and J is TRBJ1-3; D call uncertain. Looked up from germline, CDR1 is PRHDT and CDR2 is FYEKMQ (reference sequence). CDR3 size: 15 residues. Deletions cut 3 bases from V and 0 bases from J, with 9 bases between. The CDR3 coding sequence is TGTGCCAGCAGCTTTGACAAGCTCTCTGGAAACACCATATATTTT. As protein: CASSFDKLSGNTIYF.

This clonotype was observed a handful of times. The chain couples TRBV5-1 to TRBJ2-1; tentatively, D is TRBD2 (6 bases). CDR1 is SGHRS and CDR2 is YFSETQ in the germline V gene. The length of the CDR3 is 14 residues. V was shortened by 0 bases and J by 12 bases, with 16 bases between the two germline ends. CDR3 sequence: CASSLATSSGGQFF. CDR3 nucleotide sequence: TGCGCCAGCAGCTTGGCTACAAGCTCCGGGGGGCAGTTCTTC.

This clonotype was recorded a few times. The chain is built from TRBV7-2 and TRBJ2-1; no clear D. The J call may be incorrect, as the DNA end agrees better with TRBJ2-7. Germline CDR1 SGHTA, CDR2 FQGNSA. This CDR3 is 15 amino acids long. CDR3 region: CASSLDSSGVYEQYV. As DNA, the CDR3 is TGTGCCAGCAGCTTAGACTCCTCGGGTGTATACGAGCAGTACGTC.

The J gene is TRBJ1-1, the V gene TRBV15; D remains ambiguous. The CDR3 is made up of 13 amino acids. The germline gives CDR1 LNHNV, CDR2 YYDKDF (reference sequence). V gave up 0 bases and J gave up 5 bases, with 7 bases separating them. The DNA of the CDR3 is TGTGCCACCAGCAGAGACCAGAGGACTGAAGCTTTCTTT. Residues: CATSRDQRTEAFF. The variable domain in full, with the rest retrieved from reference TRBV15 and TRBJ1-1, is DAMVIQNPRYQVTQFGKPVTLSCSQTLNHNVMYWYQQKSSQAPKLLFHYYDKDFNNEADTPDNFQSRRPNTSFCFLDIRSPGLGDTAMYLCATSRDQRTEAFFGQGTRLTVV.

This clonotype was seen ten or more times. V gene TRBV20-1 combines with J gene TRBJ2-3, with 7 bases lining up with TRBD1. The CDR3 is 13 amino acids. J lost 2 bases, V lost 4 bases, and 3 bases had no gene match. CDR1 and CDR2 (germline): DFQATT, SNEGSKA (reference sequence). CDR3 coding DNA: TGCAGTGCTACAGGACAGGTCACAGATACGCAGTATTTT. This translates into CSATGQVTDTQYF.